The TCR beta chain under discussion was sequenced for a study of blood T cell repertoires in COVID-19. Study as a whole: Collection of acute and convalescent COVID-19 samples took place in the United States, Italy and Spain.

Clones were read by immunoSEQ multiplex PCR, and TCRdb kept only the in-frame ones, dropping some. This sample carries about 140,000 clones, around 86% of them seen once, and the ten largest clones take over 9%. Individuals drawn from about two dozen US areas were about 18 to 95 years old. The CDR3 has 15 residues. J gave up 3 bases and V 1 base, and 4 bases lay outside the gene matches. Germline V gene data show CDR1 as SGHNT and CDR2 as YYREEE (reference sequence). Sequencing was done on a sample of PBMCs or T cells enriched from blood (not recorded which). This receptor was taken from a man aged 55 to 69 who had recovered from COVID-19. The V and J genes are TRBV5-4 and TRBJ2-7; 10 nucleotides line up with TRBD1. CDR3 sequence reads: CASSLRGQGGYEQYF. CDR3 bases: TGTGCCAGCAGCTTGAGAGGACAGGGGGGCTACGAGCAGTACTTC.